This T cell receptor (beta chain) stems from a study of CD8+CD57+ T cells in acquired aplastic anemia. Turning to the study itself: CD4+ and CD8+ cells, once sorted, gave DNA averaging roughly 3.2 ug.

Germline V lookup: CDR1 LNHDA, CDR2 SQIVND (reference sequence). The length of the CDR3 is 15 residues. V gave up 4 bases and J gave up 4 bases, with 14 bases separating them. Profiling of TCR beta VDJ combinations and CDR3 sequences used genomic DNA as template. TCRdb passed the reads through MiXCR, listing each CDR3 protein once. The table records some 290,000 distinct CDR3 sequences, 55% to 60% of them present only once. Sequencing was performed on sorted CD4+, CD8+, or CD8+CD57+ T cells (not recorded which) from PBMCs. The rearrangement uses TRBV19 and TRBJ1-5; possibly TRBD1 for D (5 bases). The sequence came from a human donor with severe aplastic anemia or a healthy control (not recorded which). Here the CDR3 reads CASSTSGRMNQPQHF. CDR3 in DNA: TGTGCCAGTAGTACTTCGGGACGGATGAATCAGCCCCAGCATTTT.